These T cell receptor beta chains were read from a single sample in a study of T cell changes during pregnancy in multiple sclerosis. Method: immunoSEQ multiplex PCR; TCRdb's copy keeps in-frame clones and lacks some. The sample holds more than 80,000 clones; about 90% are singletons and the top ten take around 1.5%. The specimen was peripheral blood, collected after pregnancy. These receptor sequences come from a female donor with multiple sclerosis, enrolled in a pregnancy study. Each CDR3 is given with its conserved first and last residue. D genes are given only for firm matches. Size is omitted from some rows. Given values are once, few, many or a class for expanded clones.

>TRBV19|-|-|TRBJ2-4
CASSGNKNIQYF
TGTGCCAGCAGCGGCAACAAAAACATTCAGTACTTC
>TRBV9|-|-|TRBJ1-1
CASSVATGSTEAFF
TGTGCCAGCAGCGTAGCTACAGGGAGCACTGAAGCTTTCTTT
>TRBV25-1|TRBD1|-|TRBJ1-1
CASRKPGQVWGAFF
TGTGCCAGCAGGAAACCAGGACAGGTATGGGGAGCTTTCTTT
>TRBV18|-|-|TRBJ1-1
CASSPRVQGLNTEAFF
TGTGCCAGCTCACCACGGGTACAGGGATTGAACACTGAAGCTTTCTTT
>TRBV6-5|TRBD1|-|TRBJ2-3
CATHRGPTDTQYF
TGTGCCACCCACAGGGGCCCCACAGATACGCAGTATTTT
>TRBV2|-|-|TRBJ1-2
CASKNRNYGYTF
TGTGCCAGCAAAAACAGGAACTATGGCTACACCTTC
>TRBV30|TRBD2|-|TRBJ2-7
CAWRNSGGYEQYF
TGTGCCTGGAGAAATAGCGGGGGCTACGAGCAGTACTTC
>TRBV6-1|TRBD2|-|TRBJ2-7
CASSEAPSGHYEQYF
TGTGCCAGCAGTGAAGCGCCTAGCGGACATTACGAGCAGTACTTC
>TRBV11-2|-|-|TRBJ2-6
CASSLDRRMGGANVLTF
TGTGCCAGCAGCCTCGACAGGCGCATGGGAGGGGCCAACGTCCTGACTTTC
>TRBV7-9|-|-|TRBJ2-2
CASSEPGELFF
TGTGCCAGCAGCGAGCCCGGGGAGCTGTTTTTT
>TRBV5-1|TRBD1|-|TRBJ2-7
CASSSSGTGRYEQYF
TGCGCCAGCAGCTCATCCGGGACAGGGAGGTACGAGCAGTACTTC
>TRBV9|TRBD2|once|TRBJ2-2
CASSLGLAGGPDTGELFF
TGTGCCAGCAGCCTGGGACTAGCGGGAGGGCCCGACACCGGGGAGCTGTTTTTT
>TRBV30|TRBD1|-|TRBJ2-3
CAWSLQGPDTQYF
TGTGCCTGGAGTTTACAGGGGCCGGATACGCAGTATTTT
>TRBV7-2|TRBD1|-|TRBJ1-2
CASSLDGTAYGYTF
TGTGCCAGCAGCTTAGACGGGACAGCGTATGGCTACACCTTC